This passage covers 4 T cell receptor beta chains from one sample sequenced in a study of blood T cell repertoires in COVID-19. The assay was immunoSEQ multiplex PCR, and TCRdb's table has in-frame clones only and misses some. The sample shows 20,000 to 25,000 clones, 75% to 90% of them seen only once. Sequencing was performed on peripheral blood. The receptors stem from a human donor with active COVID-19. The donor label of this sample is uncertain.

The chain carries TRBV28 and TRBJ2-1; 8 bases are shared with TRBD2. J was trimmed by 4 bases and V by 6 bases; bases with no gene match: 8. This CDR3 spans 15 amino acids. CDR1 is MDHEN and CDR2 is SYDVKM in the germline V gene. The CDR3 DNA reads as TGTGCCAGCAGCTCAAGCGGGAGTCCATACAATGAGCAGTTCTTC. This sequence encodes CASSSSGSPYNEQFF.

This clone has just one count. The CDR3 sequence: CASSRTGSYGYTF. DNA for the CDR3: TGTGCCAGCAGTCGGACAGGGAGCTATGGCTACACCTTC. V and J are TRBV11-2 and TRBJ1-2, with 8 positions matching TRBD1. V shed 6 bases, J shed 4 bases, and the junction held 4 bases outside the gene matches. The CDR3 has 13 residues. Germline V gene data show CDR1 as SGHAT and CDR2 as FQNNGV.

This chain uses TRBV6-1 with TRBJ2-7, with unresolved D. CDR1 and CDR2 from the germline V gene are MNHNS and SASEGT. V was trimmed by 2 bases and J by 3 bases, leaving 2 bases between them. This CDR3 is built from 11 residues. The CDR3 region has the DNA TGTGCCAGCAGTGAACTCTACGAGCAGTACTTC. Its protein is CASSELYEQYF.

The chain combines TRBV5-1 with TRBJ2-4; 7 bases are shared with TRBD2. J gave up 12 bases and V 3 bases, and 6 bases lay outside the gene matches. The germline gives CDR1 SGHRS, CDR2 YFSETQ. The CDR3 runs 12 residues. CDR3 bases: TGCGCCAGCAGCTATGAGGGAGGGCCTCAGTACTTC. This sequence encodes CASSYEGGPQYF.